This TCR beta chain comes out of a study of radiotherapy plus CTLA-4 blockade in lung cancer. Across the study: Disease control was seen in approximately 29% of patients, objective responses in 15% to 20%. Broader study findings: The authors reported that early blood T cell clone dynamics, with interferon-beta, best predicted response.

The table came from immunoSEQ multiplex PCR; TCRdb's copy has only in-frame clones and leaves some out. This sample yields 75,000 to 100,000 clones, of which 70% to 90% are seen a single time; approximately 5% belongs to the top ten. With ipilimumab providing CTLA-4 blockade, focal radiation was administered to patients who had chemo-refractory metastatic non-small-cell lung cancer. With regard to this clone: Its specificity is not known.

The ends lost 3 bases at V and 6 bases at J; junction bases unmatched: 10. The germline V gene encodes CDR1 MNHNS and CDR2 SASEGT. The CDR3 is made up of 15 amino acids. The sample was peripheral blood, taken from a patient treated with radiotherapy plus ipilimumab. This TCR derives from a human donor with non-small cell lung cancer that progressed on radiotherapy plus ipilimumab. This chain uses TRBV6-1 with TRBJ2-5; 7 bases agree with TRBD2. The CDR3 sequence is CASSEEGGPVKTQYF. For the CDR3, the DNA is TGTGCCAGCAGTGAGGAGGGAGGGCCTGTGAAGACCCAGTACTTC.